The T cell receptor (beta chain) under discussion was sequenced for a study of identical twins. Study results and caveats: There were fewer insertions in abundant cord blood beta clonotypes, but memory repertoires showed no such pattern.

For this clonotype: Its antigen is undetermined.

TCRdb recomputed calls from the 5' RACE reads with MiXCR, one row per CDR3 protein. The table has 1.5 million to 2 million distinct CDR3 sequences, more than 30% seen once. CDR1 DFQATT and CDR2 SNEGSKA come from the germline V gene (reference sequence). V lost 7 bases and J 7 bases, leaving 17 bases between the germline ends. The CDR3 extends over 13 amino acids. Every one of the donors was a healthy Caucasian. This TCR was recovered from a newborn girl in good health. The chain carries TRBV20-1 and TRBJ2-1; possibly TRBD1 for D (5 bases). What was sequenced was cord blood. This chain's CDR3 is CSGTSAGSNEQFF. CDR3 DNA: TGCAGTGGGACAAGCGCAGGTTCGAATGAGCAGTTCTTC.